The entry below gives a single TCR beta chain sequence along with its context. Specified time point: blood 2 weeks post-SBRT. Treatment in this sample: 15 Gy SBRT to primary tumor, nephrectomy 4 weeks later. The tumor was a clear cell renal cell carcinoma. This entry is derived from a study of radiation and T cells in renal cell carcinoma. Study in general: Nephrectomy followed 15 Gy stereotactic body radiation by 4 weeks.

The V gene end was trimmed by 0 bases and the J gene end by 1 base; junction bases not matched to a gene: 1. CDR3 size: 17 residues. In germline, CDR1 is LNHNV, CDR2 YYDKDF (reference sequence). This table comes from immunoSEQ multiplex PCR, and its TCRdb copy is limited to in-frame clones, with some not included. Of roughly 150,000 clones in the sample, around 90% are singletons; the top ten hold 10% to 15%. The V gene is TRBV15, the J gene TRBJ2-5, with 14 bases aligning to TRBD2. Sample: blood, taken from a patient whose treatment included radiotherapy and nephrectomy. This receptor was obtained from a woman between 50 and 59 years old with renal cell carcinoma. CDR3 DNA: TGTGCCACCAGCAGAGAAGGGACTAGCGGGGGCCAAGAGACCCAGTACTTC. Translated, it gives CATSREGTSGGQETQYF. Looking up the rest from reference TRBV15 and TRBJ2-5 gives the full variable domain: DAMVIQNPRYQVTQFGKPVTLSCSQTLNHNVMYWYQQKSSQAPKLLFHYYDKDFNNEADTPDNFQSRRPNTSFCFLDIRSPGLGDTAMYLCATSREGTSGGQETQYFGPGTRLLVL.